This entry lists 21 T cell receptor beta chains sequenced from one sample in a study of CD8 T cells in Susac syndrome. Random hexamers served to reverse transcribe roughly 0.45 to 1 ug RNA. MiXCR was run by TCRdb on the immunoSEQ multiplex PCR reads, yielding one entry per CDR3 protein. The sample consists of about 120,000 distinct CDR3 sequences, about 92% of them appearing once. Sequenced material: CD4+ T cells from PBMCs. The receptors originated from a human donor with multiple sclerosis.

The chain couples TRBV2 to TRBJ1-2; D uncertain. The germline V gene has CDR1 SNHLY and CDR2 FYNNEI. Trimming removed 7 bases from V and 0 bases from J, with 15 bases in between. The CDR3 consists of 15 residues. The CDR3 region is CASTPEEGANYGYTF. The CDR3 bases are TGTGCCAGCACCCCCGAGGAGGGTGCTAACTATGGCTACACCTTC.

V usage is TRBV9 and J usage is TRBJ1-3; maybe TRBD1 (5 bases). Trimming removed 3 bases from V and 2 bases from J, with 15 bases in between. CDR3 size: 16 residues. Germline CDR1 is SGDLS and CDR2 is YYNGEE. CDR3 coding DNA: TGTGCCAGCAGCGCAACCTGGGGGGTAGCTGGAAACACCATATATTTT. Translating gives CASSATWGVAGNTIYF.

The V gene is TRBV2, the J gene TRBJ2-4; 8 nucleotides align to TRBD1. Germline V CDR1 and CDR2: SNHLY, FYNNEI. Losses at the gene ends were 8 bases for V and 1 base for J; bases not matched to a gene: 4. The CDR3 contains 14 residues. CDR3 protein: CASFDRGAKNIQYF. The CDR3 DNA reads TGTGCCAGCTTCGACAGGGGCGCCAAAAACATTCAGTACTTC.

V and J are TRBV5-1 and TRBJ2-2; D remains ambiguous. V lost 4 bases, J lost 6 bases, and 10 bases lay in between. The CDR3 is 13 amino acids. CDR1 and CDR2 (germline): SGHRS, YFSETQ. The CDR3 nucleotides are TGCGCCAGCAGCCCGGCTTATCCCGGGGAGCTGTTTTTT. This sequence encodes CASSPAYPGELFF. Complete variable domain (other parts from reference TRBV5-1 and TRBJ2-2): KAGVTQTPRYLIKTRGQQVTLSCSPISGHRSVSWYQQTPGQGLQFLFEYFSETQRNKGNFPGRFSGRQFSNSRSEMNVSTLELGDSALYLCASSPAYPGELFFGEGSRLTVL.

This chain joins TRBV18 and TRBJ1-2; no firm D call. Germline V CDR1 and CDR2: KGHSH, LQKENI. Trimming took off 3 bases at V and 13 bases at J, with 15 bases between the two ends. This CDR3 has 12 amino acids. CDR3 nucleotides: TGTGCCAGCTCACCGCCTGGACGAGGTCCCACCTTC. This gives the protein CASSPPGRGPTF.

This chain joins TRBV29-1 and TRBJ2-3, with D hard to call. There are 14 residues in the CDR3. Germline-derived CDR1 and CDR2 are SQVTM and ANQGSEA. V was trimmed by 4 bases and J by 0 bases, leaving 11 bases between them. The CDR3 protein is CSVVPAGSTDTQYF. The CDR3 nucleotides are TGCAGCGTTGTGCCTGCTGGTAGCACAGATACGCAGTATTTT.

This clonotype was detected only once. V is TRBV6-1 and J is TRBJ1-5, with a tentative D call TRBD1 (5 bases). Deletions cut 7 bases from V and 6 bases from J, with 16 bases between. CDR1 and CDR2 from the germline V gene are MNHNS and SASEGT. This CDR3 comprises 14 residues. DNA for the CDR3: TGTGCCAGCACACCAGGGATAGAGGTTCAGCCCCAGCATTTT. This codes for CASTPGIEVQPQHF.

The CDR3 region has the DNA TGTGCCAGCAGCTCTGGCACTAGCGGGGGAACGACGCAGTATTTT. Translating it yields CASSSGTSGGTTQYF. The rearrangement uses TRBV3-1 and TRBJ2-3; 11 positions match TRBD2. J lost 9 bases, V lost 5 bases, and 10 bases had no gene match. The germline V gene has CDR1 LGHDT and CDR2 YNNKEL (reference sequence). The CDR3 is 15 residues long.

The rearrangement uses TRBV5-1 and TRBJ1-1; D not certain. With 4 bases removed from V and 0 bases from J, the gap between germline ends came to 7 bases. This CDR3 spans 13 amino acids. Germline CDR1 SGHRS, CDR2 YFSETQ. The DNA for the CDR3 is TGCGCCAGCAGCCTACCATTGAACACTGAAGCTTTCTTT. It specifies CASSLPLNTEAFF.

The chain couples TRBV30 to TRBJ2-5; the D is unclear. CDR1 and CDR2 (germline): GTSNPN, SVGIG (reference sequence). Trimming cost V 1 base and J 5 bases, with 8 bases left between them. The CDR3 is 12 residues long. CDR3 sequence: CAWSAVRETQYF. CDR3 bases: TGTGCCTGGAGTGCGGTGCGGGAGACCCAGTACTTC.

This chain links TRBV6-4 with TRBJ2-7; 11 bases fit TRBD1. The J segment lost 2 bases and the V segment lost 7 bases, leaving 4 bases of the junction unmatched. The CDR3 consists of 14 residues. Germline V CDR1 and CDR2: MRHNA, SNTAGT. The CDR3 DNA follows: TGTGCCAGCATGATGGACAGGGGGCCCTACGAGCAGTACTTC. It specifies CASMMDRGPYEQYF.

CDR3 DNA sequence: TGTGCCAGCAGCTACGGCGGGGGGGTAGATACGCAGTATTTT. Translating gives CASSYGGGVDTQYF. The chain employs TRBV7-3 and TRBJ2-3, with 9 bases identical to TRBD2. J lost 5 bases, V lost 4 bases, and 4 bases had no gene match. The CDR3 loop spans 14 amino acids. Per germline, CDR1 SGHTA and CDR2 FQGTGA. The entire variable domain, with the rest obtained from reference TRBV7-3 and TRBJ2-3, is as follows: GAGVSQTPSNKVTEKGKYVELRCDPISGHTALYWYRQSLGQGPEFLIYFQGTGAADDSGLPNDRFFAVRPEGSVSTLKIQRTERGDSAVYLCASSYGGGVDTQYFGPGTRLTVL.

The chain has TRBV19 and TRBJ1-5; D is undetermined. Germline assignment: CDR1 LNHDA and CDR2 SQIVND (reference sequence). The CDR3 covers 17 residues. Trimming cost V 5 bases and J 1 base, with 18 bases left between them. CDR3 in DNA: TGTGCCAGTAGTTCGAGGTTGGGGTACTTGAGCAATCAGCCCCAGCATTTT. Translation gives CASSSRLGYLSNQPQHF. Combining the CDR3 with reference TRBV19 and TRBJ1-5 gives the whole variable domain DGGITQSPKYLFRKEGQNVTLSCEQNLNHDAMYWYRQDPGQGLRLIYYSQIVNDFQKGDIAEGYSVSREKKESFPLTVTSAQKNPTAFYLCASSSRLGYLSNQPQHFGDGTRLSIL.

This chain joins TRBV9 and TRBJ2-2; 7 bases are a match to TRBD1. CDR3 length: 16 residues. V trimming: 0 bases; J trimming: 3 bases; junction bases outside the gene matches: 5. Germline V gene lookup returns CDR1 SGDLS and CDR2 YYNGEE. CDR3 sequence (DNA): TGTGCCAGCAGCGTAGCGGGGACAGAAGACACCGGGGAGCTGTTTTTT. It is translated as CASSVAGTEDTGELFF.

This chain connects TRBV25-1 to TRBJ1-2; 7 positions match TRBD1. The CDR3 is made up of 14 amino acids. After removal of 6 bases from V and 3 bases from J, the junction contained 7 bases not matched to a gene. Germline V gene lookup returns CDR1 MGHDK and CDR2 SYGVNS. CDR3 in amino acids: CASSPTGWDYGYTF. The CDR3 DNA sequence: TGTGCCAGCAGCCCGACAGGGTGGGACTATGGCTACACCTTC.

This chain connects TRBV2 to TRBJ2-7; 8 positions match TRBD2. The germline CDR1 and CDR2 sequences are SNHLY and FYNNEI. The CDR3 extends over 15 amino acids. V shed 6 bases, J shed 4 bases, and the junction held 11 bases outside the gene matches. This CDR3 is CASRSLRGAEYEQYF. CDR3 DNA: TGTGCCAGCAGGAGCTTGCGGGGGGCCGAATACGAGCAGTACTTC. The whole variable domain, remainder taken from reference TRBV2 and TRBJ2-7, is EPEVTQTPSHQVTQMGQEVILRCVPISNHLYFYWYRQILGQKVEFLVSFYNNEISEKSEIFDDQFSVERPDGSNFTLKIRSTKLEDSAMYFCASRSLRGAEYEQYFGPGTRLTVT.

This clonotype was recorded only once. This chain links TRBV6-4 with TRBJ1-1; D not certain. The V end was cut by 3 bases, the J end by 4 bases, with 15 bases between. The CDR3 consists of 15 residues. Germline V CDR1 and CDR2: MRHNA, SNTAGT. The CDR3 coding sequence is TGTGCCAGCAGTGAACCGACAAAAAGGAGCACTGAAGCTTTCTTT. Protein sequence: CASSEPTKRSTEAFF.

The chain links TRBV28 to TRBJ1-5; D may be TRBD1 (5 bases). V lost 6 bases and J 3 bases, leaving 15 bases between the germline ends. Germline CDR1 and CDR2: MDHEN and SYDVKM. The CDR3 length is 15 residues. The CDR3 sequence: CASRGDVRDNQPQHF. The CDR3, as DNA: TGTGCCAGCAGGGGGGACGTTCGTGACAATCAGCCCCAGCATTTT.

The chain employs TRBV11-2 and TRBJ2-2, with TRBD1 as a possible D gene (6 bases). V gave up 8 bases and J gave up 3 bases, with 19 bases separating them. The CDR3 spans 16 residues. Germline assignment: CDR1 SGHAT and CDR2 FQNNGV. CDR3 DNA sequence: TGTGCCAGCTGGGACATCCGGGGTCCGTACACCGGGGAGCTGTTTTTT. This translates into CASWDIRGPYTGELFF. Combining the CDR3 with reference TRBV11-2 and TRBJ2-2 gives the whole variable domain EAGVAQSPRYKIIEKRQSVAFWCNPISGHATLYWYQQILGQGPKLLIQFQNNGVVDDSQLPKDRFSAERLKGVDSTLKIQPAKLEDSAVYLCASWDIRGPYTGELFFGEGSRLTVL.

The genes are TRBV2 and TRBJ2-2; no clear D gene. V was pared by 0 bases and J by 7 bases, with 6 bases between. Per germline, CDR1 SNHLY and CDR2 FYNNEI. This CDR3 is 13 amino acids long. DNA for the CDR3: TGTGCCAGCAGTGAAGCGGGTCGCGGGGAGCTGTTTTTT. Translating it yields CASSEAGRGELFF.

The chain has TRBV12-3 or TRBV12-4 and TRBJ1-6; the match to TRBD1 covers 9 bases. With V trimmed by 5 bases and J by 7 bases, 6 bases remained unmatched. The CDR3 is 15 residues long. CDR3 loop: CASSVRTGANSPLHF. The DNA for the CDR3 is TGTGCCAGCAGTGTCAGGACAGGGGCAAATTCACCCCTCCACTTT.